These T cell receptor beta chains were read from a single sample in a study of T cells in Graves' hyperthyroidism and ophthalmopathy. TCRdb used MiXCR to reprocess the multiplex PCR reads, holding one entry per CDR3 protein. The sample includes around 440,000 distinct CDR3 sequences, approximately 14% seen only once; the top ten take roughly 14%. The sequenced sample consisted of blood. These receptors all come from a woman aged 18-29 years with Graves' hyperthyroidism. Each CDR3 is given with its conserved first and last residue. The D gene is left open where the match is weak. Some rows have no size entry. The others give once, few or many, or a class for an expanded clone.

D gene,V gene,J gene,clone size,CDR3 DNA,CDR3 protein
NA,TRBV2,TRBJ1-4,many,TGTGCCAGCAGCGAGGGACTGGCTGAAAAACTGTTTTTT,CASSEGLAEKLFF
NA,TRBV11-1,TRBJ1-2,NA,TGTGCCAGCAGCTCAAATAACTATGGCTACACCTTC,CASSSNNYGYTF
NA,TRBV11-3,TRBJ2-3,many,TGCGCCAGCAGCTTGGATGGGGGGACAGATACGCAGTATTTT,CASSLDGGTDTQYF
NA,TRBV7-6,TRBJ2-1,NA,TGTGCCAGCAGCTTAGCACAGGGTTTCTACAATGAGCAGTTCTTC,CASSLAQGFYNEQFF
TRBD1,TRBV5-1,TRBJ2-5,few,TGCGCCAGCAGCTTCATCCGGGGACAGGAAGAGACCCAGTACTTC,CASSFIRGQEETQYF
NA,TRBV11-2,TRBJ2-7,many,TGTGCCAGCAGCTTGGCAGGTGGGGGCTACGAGCAGTACTTC,CASSLAGGGYEQYF
NA,TRBV20-1,TRBJ1-1,NA,TGCAGTGCTAGAGATCTGGCCCCGGGGGTCAGAAACACTGAAGCTTTCTTT,CSARDLAPGVRNTEAFF
TRBD1,TRBV6-1,TRBJ1-6,many,TGTGCCACCAGACAGGGGGCTCGATCACCCCTCCACTTT,CATRQGARSPLHF
NA,TRBV20-1,TRBJ1-1,many,TGCAGTGCTTCTCGCCTAGATGCAGGTTACACTGAAGCTTTCTTT,CSASRLDAGYTEAFF
TRBD1,TRBV20-1,TRBJ1-2,NA,TGCAGTGCACCGGGACAGGGCTATGGTGGCTACACCTTC,CSAPGQGYGGYTF
NA,TRBV9,TRBJ1-4,NA,TGTGCCAGCAGCGCAGACCTAGAGCCGCGAAAACTGTTTTTT,CASSADLEPRKLFF
TRBD1,TRBV2,TRBJ1-1,many,TGTGCCAGCAGTGGACCGGGACAGGGACGCACTGAAGCTTTCTTT,CASSGPGQGRTEAFF
NA,TRBV2,TRBJ1-2,many,TGTGCCAGCAGTGAAGCGGGTACCGTGGGATTTGGCTACACCTTC,CASSEAGTVGFGYTF
TRBD2,TRBV13,TRBJ2-3,many,TGTGCCAGCAGCTTAGACCCCGGGGGTAGCGGGAGGGCTCGGAGACATACGCAGTATTTT,CASSLDPGGSGRARRHTQYF
TRBD1,TRBV13,TRBJ1-2,NA,TGTGCCAGCAGCCGTCCACAGGGGAGTGGCTACACCTTC,CASSRPQGSGYTF
NA,TRBV6-1,TRBJ1-3,NA,TGTGCCAGCAGCCTCAGGGTCACCCCTGGAAACACCATATATTTT,CASSLRVTPGNTIYF
TRBD2,TRBV6-2/TRBV6-3,TRBJ2-7,many,TGTGCCAGCACTATACTAGCGGGGATGTACGAGCAGTACTTC,CASTILAGMYEQYF
NA,TRBV2,TRBJ1-6,many,TGTGCCAGCAGAAACCGGACAAGGGATAATTCACCCCTCCACTTT,CASRNRTRDNSPLHF
NA,TRBV7-3,TRBJ2-1,many,TGTGCCAGCAGCCCCAACGCATGGGATGAGCAGTTCTTC,CASSPNAWDEQFF
TRBD1,TRBV28,TRBJ1-1,NA,TGTGCCAGCAGTCCACGGGGGACAGGGATGTCTTTTACTGAAGCTTTCTTT,CASSPRGTGMSFTEAFF
NA,TRBV6-2/TRBV6-3,TRBJ2-7,many,TGTGCCAGCAAAGCGCCATGGGGGGCCGCCTCCTACGAGCAGTACTTC,CASKAPWGAASYEQYF
NA,TRBV20-1,TRBJ2-5,many,TGCAGTGCTAGAACCGTTACGGAGACCCAGTACTTC,CSARTVTETQYF
NA,TRBV9,TRBJ2-1,many,TGTGCCAGCAGCGGACCCGTGTTGGGGGGCCCCTACAATGAGCAGTTCTTC,CASSGPVLGGPYNEQFF
TRBD1,TRBV28,TRBJ2-2,many,TGTGCCAGCATGGGACAGCGACGCTTGGGGGACACCGGGGAGCTGTTTTTT,CASMGQRRLGDTGELFF
NA,TRBV3-1,TRBJ1-6,few,TGTGCCAGCAGCCAAGATACCCGGCGATATCCCTATAATTCACCCCTCCACTTT,CASSQDTRRYPYNSPLHF
TRBD2,TRBV29-1,TRBJ2-7,NA,TGCAGCGTCGGACTAGCGGGTCCCTACGAGCAGTACTTC,CSVGLAGPYEQYF
TRBD2,TRBV5-1,TRBJ2-7,many,TGCGCCAGCAGCCGGGTAGCGGGAAGCAACGAGCAGTACTTC,CASSRVAGSNEQYF
NA,TRBV2,TRBJ2-1,many,TGTGCCAGCAGGAAACTAGCTGCCTACAATGAGCAGTTCTTC,CASRKLAAYNEQFF
TRBD1,TRBV2,TRBJ1-5,many,TGTGCCAGCAGGACGACAGGGGAGGGAGGTCAGCCCCAGCATTTT,CASRTTGEGGQPQHF
TRBD1,TRBV11-2,TRBJ1-2,many,TGTGCCAGCAGCTCCGGGACAGGGGGTAACTATGGCTACACCTTC,CASSSGTGGNYGYTF
NA,TRBV18,TRBJ1-1,few,TGTGCCAGCTCACCACTGGAGTTGAACACTGAAGCTTTCTTT,CASSPLELNTEAFF
NA,TRBV7-3,TRBJ2-3,NA,TGTGCCAGCAGCTTCGTATCCGGGACTGTGTTAGATACGCAGTATTTT,CASSFVSGTVLDTQYF
NA,TRBV4-1,TRBJ1-2,few,TGCGCCAGCAGCCAAGTGGAGGCGTCTGGCTACACCTTC,CASSQVEASGYTF
TRBD2,TRBV9,TRBJ2-3,once,TGTGCCAGCAGCGGGGCGGGAGTGGCAGATACGCAGTATTTT,CASSGAGVADTQYF
NA,TRBV6-1,TRBJ2-1,NA,TGTGCCAGCAGTATTTTTTCCAAACCGAATGAGCAGTTCTTC,CASSIFSKPNEQFF
TRBD2,TRBV20-1,TRBJ2-3,few,TGCAGTGCTAGAGACTTTGGGGTTAGCGGGATCCAACGGGGCCCCACAGATACGCAGTATTTT,CSARDFGVSGIQRGPTDTQYF
NA,TRBV20-1,TRBJ2-3,few,TGCAGTGCTGGACCCCTTGCGGTAGTAGCTACGCAGTATTTT,CSAGPLAVVATQYF
TRBD2,TRBV7-9,TRBJ2-2,NA,TGTGCCAGCAGCCCCAGGGACTATAACACCGGGGAGCTGTTTTTT,CASSPRDYNTGELFF
NA,TRBV9,TRBJ2-5,few,TGTGCCAGAGAGACCCAGTACTTC,CARETQYF
TRBD2,TRBV28,TRBJ2-7,NA,TGTGCCAGCAGCCTGGTAGCGGGTATCTACGAGCAGTACTTC,CASSLVAGIYEQYF
NA,TRBV12-3/TRBV12-4,TRBJ1-1,NA,TGTGCCAGCAGTTTTAGCGGCGCGAACACTGAAGCTTTCTTT,CASSFSGANTEAFF
NA,TRBV27,TRBJ1-6,NA,TGTGCCAGCAGTTTTATTAAGGGCTCCTATAATTCACCCCTCCACTTT,CASSFIKGSYNSPLHF
NA,TRBV12-3/TRBV12-4,TRBJ2-1,many,TGTGCCAGCAGTCTGAATGGGGTGGGGAGCTCCTACAATGAGCAGTTCTTC,CASSLNGVGSSYNEQFF
NA,TRBV5-6,TRBJ2-3,NA,TGTGCCAGCAGAACCCGGGAGTTCGACTTGCACACAGATACGCAGTATTTT,CASRTREFDLHTDTQYF
TRBD2,TRBV7-2,TRBJ2-3,many,TGTGCCAGCAGCTTAACGCGGGGGAGCACAGATACGCAGTATTTT,CASSLTRGSTDTQYF
NA,TRBV4-2,TRBJ1-6,NA,TGTGCCAGCAGCCAAGAAACCGGAGAGTACTCACCCCTCCACTTT,CASSQETGEYSPLHF
TRBD1,TRBV2,TRBJ1-3,NA,TGTGCCAGCAGCCAGACAGGGGTGTTCGGCTCTGGAAACACCATATATTTT,CASSQTGVFGSGNTIYF
NA,TRBV24-1,TRBJ1-2,few,TGTGCCACCAGTGATCAAAGGACAGAGAACTATGGCTACACCTTC,CATSDQRTENYGYTF
TRBD2,TRBV15,TRBJ2-3,many,TGTGCCACCAGCAGAGATACGGGACTAGCAAGCGATACGCAGTATTTT,CATSRDTGLASDTQYF
NA,TRBV25-1,TRBJ2-1,NA,TGTGCCAGCAGTGCGCCCAGGGGACCGCTAGGTGAGCAGTTCTTC,CASSAPRGPLGEQFF
TRBD1,TRBV20-1,TRBJ2-7,NA,TGCAGTGCTCGACAGGGGATCGAGCAGTACTTC,CSARQGIEQYF
NA,TRBV20-1,TRBJ2-5,many,TGCAGTGCTAGATCGTCAGGCGCAGAGACCCAGTACTTC,CSARSSGAETQYF
NA,TRBV4-1,TRBJ2-1,NA,TGCGCCAGCAGCCGCCCAGACTCGAGCTCCTACAATGAGCAGTTCTTC,CASSRPDSSSYNEQFF
NA,TRBV5-8,TRBJ2-3,many,TGTGCCAGCAGCTTGGTTGGCATCACAGATACGCAGTATTTT,CASSLVGITDTQYF
TRBD2,TRBV6-5,TRBJ2-1,NA,TGTGCCAGCACGGGCGGGAGTCTCTACAATGAGCAGTTCTTC,CASTGGSLYNEQFF